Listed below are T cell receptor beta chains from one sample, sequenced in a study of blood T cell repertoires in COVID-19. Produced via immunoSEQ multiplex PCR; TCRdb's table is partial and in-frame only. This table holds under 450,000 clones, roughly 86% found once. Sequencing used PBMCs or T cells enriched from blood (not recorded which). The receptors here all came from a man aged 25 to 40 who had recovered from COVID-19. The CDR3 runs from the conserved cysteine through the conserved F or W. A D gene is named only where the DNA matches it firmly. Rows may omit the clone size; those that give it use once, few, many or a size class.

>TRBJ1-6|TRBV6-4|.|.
CASSRQRSNSPLHF
TGTGCCAGCAGCAGACAGAGATCTAATTCACCCCTCCACTTT
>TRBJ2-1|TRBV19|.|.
CASKTDSWDNEQFF
TGTGCCAGTAAGACTGATAGTTGGGACAATGAGCAGTTCTTC
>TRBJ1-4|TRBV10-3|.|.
CAISEGQPSEKLFF
TGTGCCATCAGTGAGGGGCAGCCAAGTGAAAAACTGTTTTTT
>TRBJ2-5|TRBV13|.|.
CATQRAGPQETQYF
TGTGCCACCCAAAGGGCGGGGCCCCAAGAGACCCAGTACTTC
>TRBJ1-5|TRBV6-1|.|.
CASSDRSLRGDQPQHF
TGTGCCAGCAGTGATAGGAGTCTCCGGGGGGATCAGCCCCAGCATTTT
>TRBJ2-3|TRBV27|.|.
CASSLGATDTQYF
TGTGCCAGCAGTTTAGGGGCCACAGATACGCAGTATTTT
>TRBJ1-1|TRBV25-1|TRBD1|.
CASRSYRGTEAFF
TGTGCCAGCAGGTCATACAGGGGCACTGAAGCTTTCTTT
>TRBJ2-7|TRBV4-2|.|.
CASSQGEGTYEQYF
TGTGCCAGCAGCCAAGGAGAGGGAACCTACGAGCAGTACTTC
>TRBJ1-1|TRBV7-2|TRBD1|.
CASSGRTGGREAFF
TGTGCCAGCAGCGGACGGACAGGGGGTCGGGAAGCTTTCTTT
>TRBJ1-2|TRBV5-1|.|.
CASSSEGGGYGYTF
TGCGCCAGCAGCTCTGAGGGTGGCGGCTATGGCTACACCTTC
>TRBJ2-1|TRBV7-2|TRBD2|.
CASSLAQLAGTRFF
TGTGCCAGCAGCTTAGCCCAACTAGCGGGAACACGGTTCTTC
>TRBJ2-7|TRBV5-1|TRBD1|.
CASSLTGAYEQYF
TGCGCCAGCAGCTTGACAGGGGCCTACGAGCAGTACTTC
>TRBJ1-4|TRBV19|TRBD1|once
CATGQGEEKLFF
TGTGCCACCGGACAGGGGGAGGAAAAACTGTTTTTT
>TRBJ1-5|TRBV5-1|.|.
CASSPIAGADQPQHF
TGCGCCAGCAGCCCTATAGCGGGGGCAGACCAGCCCCAGCATTTT
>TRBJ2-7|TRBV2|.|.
CASSEHSSYEQYF
TGTGCCAGCAGTGAACATAGCTCCTACGAGCAGTACTTC
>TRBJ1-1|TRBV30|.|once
CAWKGAREAFF
TGTGCCTGGAAAGGGGCCCGTGAAGCTTTCTTT
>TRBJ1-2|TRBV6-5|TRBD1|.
CASSYMRDRGRGGYTF
TGTGCCAGCAGTTATATGCGGGACAGGGGCCGTGGGGGCTACACCTTC
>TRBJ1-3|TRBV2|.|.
CASRGSNTIYF
TGTGCCAGCAGGGGGAGTAACACCATATATTTT
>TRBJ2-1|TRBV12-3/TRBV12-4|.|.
CASSLGREQFF
TGTGCCAGCAGTTTGGGCAGGGAGCAGTTCTTC
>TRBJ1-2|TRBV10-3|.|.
CAISDPREWREGYTF
TGTGCCATCAGTGACCCCAGGGAATGGAGGGAAGGCTACACCTTC
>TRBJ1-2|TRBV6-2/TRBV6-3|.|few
CASSLSEDYGYTF
TGTGCCAGCAGTCTCAGCGAAGACTATGGCTACACCTTC
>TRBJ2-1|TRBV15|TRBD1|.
CATSESGQLNSYNEQFF
TGTGCCACCAGCGAATCGGGACAGCTGAACTCCTACAATGAGCAGTTCTTC
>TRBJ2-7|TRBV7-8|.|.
CASSRVGPTYEQYF
TGTGCCAGCAGTCGTGTGGGGCCTACCTACGAGCAGTACTTC
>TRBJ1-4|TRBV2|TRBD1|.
CASRQPLDRDNEKLFF
TGTGCCAGCAGACAACCCCTGGACAGGGATAATGAAAAACTGTTTTTT
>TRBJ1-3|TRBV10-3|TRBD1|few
CASMAGQGVPAGNTIYF
TGTGCCTCCATGGCAGGACAGGGGGTTCCCGCTGGAAACACCATATATTTT
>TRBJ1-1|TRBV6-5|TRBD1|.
CASTLSQGADTEAFF
TGTGCCAGCACTCTTTCTCAGGGGGCGGACACTGAAGCTTTCTTT
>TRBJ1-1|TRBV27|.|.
CASSFRRTDTEAFF
TGTGCCAGCAGTTTCCGGCGGACTGACACTGAAGCTTTCTTT
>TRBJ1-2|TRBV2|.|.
CASDLRPGDYGYTF
TGTGCCAGCGATTTGCGTCCGGGAGACTATGGCTACACCTTC
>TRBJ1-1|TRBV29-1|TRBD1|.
CSAGQGARNTEAFF
TGCAGCGCCGGACAGGGGGCACGAAACACTGAAGCTTTCTTT
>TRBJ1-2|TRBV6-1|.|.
CASSEMEYYGYTF
TGTGCCAGCAGTGAAATGGAGTACTATGGATACACCTTC
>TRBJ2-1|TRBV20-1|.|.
CSGLHSRQFF
TGCAGTGGATTACACAGTCGGCAGTTCTTC
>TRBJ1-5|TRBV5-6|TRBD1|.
CASSYRGLNQPQHF
TGTGCCAGCAGCTACAGGGGCCTCAATCAGCCCCAGCATTTT
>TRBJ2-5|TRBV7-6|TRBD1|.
CASSLNRDRAQETQYF
TGTGCCAGCAGCTTAAACCGGGACAGGGCGCAAGAGACCCAGTACTTC
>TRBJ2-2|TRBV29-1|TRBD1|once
CSVRTGGYAGELFF
TGCAGCGTCCGGACAGGGGGCTATGCCGGGGAGCTGTTTTTT
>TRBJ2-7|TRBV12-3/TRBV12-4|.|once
CASSLGGEQYF
TGTGCCAGCAGCCTCGGGGGCGAGCAGTACTTC
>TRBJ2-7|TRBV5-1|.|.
CASSFQQGREQYF
TGCGCCAGCAGCTTTCAACAGGGTCGCGAGCAGTACTTC
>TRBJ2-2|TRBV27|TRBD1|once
CASRSGTGDTGELFF
TGTGCCAGCAGATCCGGGACAGGGGATACCGGGGAGCTGTTTTTT
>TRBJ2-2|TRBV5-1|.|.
CASSLDGGPGRAGELFF
TGCGCCAGCAGCTTGGACGGGGGGCCGGGTCGAGCCGGGGAGCTGTTTTTT
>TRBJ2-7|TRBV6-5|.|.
CASSRASRDLDEQYF
TGTGCCAGCAGTCGGGCGTCCCGGGATTTAGACGAGCAGTACTTC
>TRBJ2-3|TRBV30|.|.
CAWSVAGTYDTQYF
TGTGCCTGGAGTGTTGCGGGGACCTACGATACGCAGTATTTT
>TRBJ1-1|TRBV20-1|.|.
CSARNGPEAFF
TGCAGTGCTAGGAACGGTCCGGAAGCTTTCTTT
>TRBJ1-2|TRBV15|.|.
CATSRDGQLYGYTF
TGTGCCACCAGCAGAGATGGGCAGCTCTATGGCTACACCTTC
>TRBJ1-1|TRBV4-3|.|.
CASSQEPGLTTEAFF
TGCGCCAGCAGCCAAGAGCCAGGGCTTACGACTGAAGCTTTCTTT
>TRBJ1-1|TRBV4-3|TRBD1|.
CASSLRDRPTEAFF
TGCGCCAGCAGCCTAAGGGACAGACCCACTGAAGCTTTCTTT
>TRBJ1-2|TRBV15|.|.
CATSIRALAYYGYTF
TGTGCCACCAGCATCCGAGCCCTAGCATACTATGGCTACACCTTC
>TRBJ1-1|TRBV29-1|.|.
CSPLRGSGWGTEAFF
TGCAGCCCTTTGAGGGGGTCGGGTTGGGGCACTGAAGCTTTCTTT